The 27 T cell receptor beta chains presented below share a single source sample, sequenced in a study of T cells in Graves' hyperthyroidism and ophthalmopathy. RNA transcripts gave rise to amplified TCR beta CDR3 regions. HTBI primers were the set used in a first-round RT-PCR of the TCR CDR3. TCRdb re-called the multiplex PCR reads with MiXCR, one entry per CDR3 protein. The sample lists more than 600,000 distinct CDR3 sequences, about a sixth occurring once. The specimen was blood. The receptors derive from a young man with Graves' hyperthyroidism.

The chain joins TRBV29-1 to TRBJ2-2, with TRBD2 matching over 10 bases. This CDR3 has 16 amino acids. CDR1 and CDR2 from the germline V gene are SQVTM and ANQGSEA. After removal of 6 bases from V and 1 base from J, the junction contained 8 bases not matched to a gene. The CDR3 here is CSVKISGRKNTGELFF. CDR3 sequence (DNA): TGCAGCGTCAAAATTAGCGGGAGGAAGAACACCGGGGAGCTGTTTTTT.

This clonotype was recorded many times. This chain uses TRBV11-1 with TRBJ2-3; 8 nucleotides match TRBD2. CDR1 is SGHAT, CDR2 FQDESV, per germline (reference sequence). The ends lost 4 bases at V and 3 bases at J; junction bases unmatched: 6. This CDR3 comprises 15 residues. CDR3 in amino acids: CASSSRLAWTDTQYF. Here the CDR3 DNA reads TGTGCCAGCAGCTCCCGACTAGCGTGGACAGATACGCAGTATTTT.

This clonotype was counted at least ten times. The chain links TRBV28 to TRBJ2-5, with D hard to call. The CDR3 spans 10 residues. V gave up 9 bases and J gave up 5 bases, with 7 bases separating them. Germline lookup yields CDR1 MDHEN and CDR2 SYDVKM. The CDR3: CASKAETQYF. The CDR3, as DNA: TGTGCCAGTAAGGCGGAGACCCAGTACTTC. Full variable domain (remainder filled in from reference TRBV28 and TRBJ2-5): DVKVTQSSRYLVKRTGEKVFLECVQDMDHENMFWYRQDPGLGLRLIYFSYDVKMKEKGDIPEGYSVSREKKERFSLILESASTNQTSMYLCASKAETQYFGPGTRLLVL.

This chain joins TRBV27 and TRBJ1-2; 11 bases agree with TRBD1. With V trimmed by 6 bases and J by 2 bases, 5 bases remained unmatched. The germline CDR1 and CDR2 sequences are MNHEY and SMNVEV (reference sequence). The CDR3 is 15 residues long. The CDR3 DNA is TGTGCCAGCAGAGGACAGGGGGCACACAACTATGGCTACACCTTC. Protein product: CASRGQGAHNYGYTF.

The chain employs TRBV9 and TRBJ2-7; D could derive from TRBD1 or TRBD2 (7 bases each). The CDR3 is 13 residues long. The ends were cut back, 3 bases at V and 6 bases at J, with 13 bases in the middle. Germline V gene sequence: CDR1 SGDLS, CDR2 YYNGEE. The CDR3 here is CASSAQGGSEQYF. The CDR3 coding sequence is TGTGCCAGCAGCGCCCAGGGGGGGAGCGAGCAGTACTTC.

This clonotype was counted a few times. This rearrangement joins TRBV7-9 to TRBJ1-2, with 8 bases aligning to TRBD1. V lost 5 bases, J lost 8 bases, and 7 bases stayed unmatched. Germline V gives CDR1 SEHNR, CDR2 FQNEAQ (reference sequence). The CDR3 loop spans 13 amino acids. CDR3 bases: TGTGCCAGCAGCCTCGGACAGGGTAAAGGCTACACCTTC. Translating it yields CASSLGQGKGYTF.

This chain uses TRBV7-2 with TRBJ1-4; D is unresolved. This CDR3 region has 14 residues. The germline V gene encodes CDR1 SGHTA and CDR2 FQGNSA. Trimming shortened V by 1 base and J by 7 bases, and 10 bases separated the two germline ends. CDR3 bases: TGTGCCAGCAGCTTAGAGGGCGGCTTTGAAAAACTGTTTTTT. As protein: CASSLEGGFEKLFF.

This rearrangement joins TRBV12-3 or TRBV12-4 to TRBJ2-2; 8 bases are shared with TRBD2. The CDR3 is 15 residues long. With 6 bases clipped from V and 7 bases from J, the junction kept 10 bases outside the gene matches. CDR3 DNA sequence: TGTGCCAGCAGCCCCTCCGGGGGGGCCGACGGGGAGCTGTTTTTT. Protein product: CASSPSGGADGELFF.

This clonotype was counted many times. J is TRBJ2-7 and V is TRBV3-1; tentative D call: TRBD1 (5 bases). Germline lookup yields CDR1 LGHDT and CDR2 YNNKEL (reference sequence). Trimming removed 1 base from V and 3 bases from J, with 13 bases in between. CDR3 length equals 15 residues. The CDR3 sequence is CASSQAYGANYEQYF. CDR3 DNA: TGTGCCAGCAGCCAAGCCTATGGGGCGAACTACGAGCAGTACTTC.

This clonotype was detected a few times. The chain's CDR3 is CASSLEEWREWRTGELFF. CDR3 coding DNA: TGCGCCAGCAGCCTAGAAGAGTGGCGGGAGTGGCGCACCGGGGAGCTGTTTTTT. The chain couples TRBV4-3 to TRBJ2-2; 7 nucleotides align to TRBD2. Trimming at V came to 4 bases and at J to 4 bases, leaving 15 bases not matched to a gene. The CDR3 is 18 amino acids. Germline-derived CDR1 and CDR2 are LGHNA and YSLEER.

This clonotype was seen a few times. This chain joins TRBV24-1 and TRBJ2-5; no firm D call. The germline V gene encodes CDR1 KGHDR and CDR2 SFDVKD. CDR3 length: 15 amino acids. V was pared by 3 bases and J by 4 bases, with 14 bases between. The CDR3 DNA sequence: TGTGCCACCAGTGATGCGGCCCCGGCGCCAGAGACCCAGTACTTC. Protein sequence: CATSDAAPAPETQYF.

This clonotype was detected ten times or more. This chain uses TRBV2 with TRBJ2-2, with a weak D call TRBD1 (6 bases). The germline V gene has CDR1 SNHLY and CDR2 FYNNEI. The CDR3 contains 15 residues. V gave up 4 bases and J gave up 5 bases, with 14 bases separating them. Here the CDR3 reads CASSGQVSGTGELFF. The DNA for the CDR3 is TGTGCCAGCAGTGGACAGGTTTCCGGGACCGGGGAGCTGTTTTTT.

The sample holds many counts of this clonotype. The chain employs TRBV6-1 and TRBJ1-5; TRBD1 matches at 7 bases. This CDR3 is 15 amino acids long. The V and J ends lost 5 bases and 0 bases, in that order; junction bases with no gene match: 4. Germline values: CDR1 MNHNS, CDR2 SASEGT. The DNA of the CDR3 is TGTGCCAGCAGTAAAACAGGGGCTAGCAATCAGCCCCAGCATTTT. Translated: CASSKTGASNQPQHF.

The V and J genes are TRBV5-6 and TRBJ2-2; 8 bases are shared with TRBD1. The CDR3 extends over 16 amino acids. V lost 3 bases to trimming and J lost 5 bases; unmatched junction nucleotides: 9. Germline assignment: CDR1 SGHDT and CDR2 YYEEEE. CDR3: CASSSPGDRRTGELFF. The CDR3 bases are TGTGCCAGCAGCTCGCCCGGGGACAGGAGGACCGGGGAGCTGTTTTTT.

This clonotype was counted many times. The V and J genes are TRBV2 and TRBJ2-1; 8 nucleotides agree with TRBD2. CDR1 SNHLY and CDR2 FYNNEI come from the germline V gene. The CDR3 length is 15 residues. The V gene end was trimmed by 11 bases and the J gene end by 4 bases; junction bases not matched to a gene: 13. The chain's CDR3 is CARQRGGRSYNEQFF. CDR3 nucleotides: TGTGCCCGCCAGCGAGGCGGGAGGTCTTACAATGAGCAGTTCTTC.

This clonotype was counted ten times or more. One junction end does not reproduce the germline sequence, and a read error may be involved. The chain has TRBV7-7 and TRBJ2-5, with D perhaps matching TRBD1 or TRBD2 (5 bases each). The CDR3 has 14 amino acids. CDR1 and CDR2 (germline): SSHAT, FNYEAQ (reference sequence). Written as DNA, the CDR3 is TGTGCTAGCAGCCTTACTAGGGGCCAAGAGACCCAGTACTTC. This codes for CASSLTRGQETQYF.

This clonotype showed up just a few times. V and J are TRBV20-1 and TRBJ2-4, with D possibly TRBD1 on 5 matching bases. V was pared by 0 bases and J by 8 bases, with 14 bases between. This CDR3 has 14 amino acids. Per the germline V gene, CDR1 is DFQATT and CDR2 is SNEGSKA (reference sequence). The CDR3 sequence: CSAREVRVGDIQYF. The DNA of the CDR3 is TGCAGTGCTAGAGAGGTCCGGGTAGGGGACATTCAGTACTTC.

V and J are TRBV7-9 and TRBJ1-2; D gene unclear. Trimming took 1 base from V and 2 from J, leaving 8 bases between them. The CDR3 spans 14 residues. In germline, CDR1 is SEHNR, CDR2 FQNEAQ (reference sequence). Written as DNA, the CDR3 is TGTGCCAGCAGCTTAGATGGCAGCAACTATGGCTACACCTTC. It codes for CASSLDGSNYGYTF.

The chain uses TRBV5-8 and TRBJ2-5, with D maybe TRBD1 (5 bases). Trimming cost V 3 bases and J 4 bases, with 13 bases left between them. Germline-derived CDR1 and CDR2 are SGHTS and YDEGEE. The CDR3 length is 14 residues. The CDR3: CASSSEGVTETQYF. The CDR3 coding sequence is TGTGCCAGCAGCTCGGAAGGGGTGACAGAGACCCAGTACTTC. Filled out from reference TRBV5-8 and TRBJ2-5, the complete variable domain reads EAGVTQSPTHLIKTRGQQATLRCSPISGHTSVYWYQQALGLGLQFLLWYDEGEERNRGNFPPRFSGRQFPNYSSELNVNALELEDSALYLCASSSEGVTETQYFGPGTRLLVL.

The V and J genes are TRBV28 and TRBJ2-5; D may match TRBD1 or TRBD2 (6 bases each). The V end was cut by 8 bases, the J end by 7 bases, with 14 bases between. The CDR3 extends over 12 amino acids. Germline CDR1 is MDHEN and CDR2 is SYDVKM. CDR3 region: CASRGQVGTQYF. The CDR3 bases are TGTGCCAGCCGGGGGCAGGTGGGGACCCAGTACTTC.

The chain combines TRBV15 with TRBJ1-5, with no clear D. V lost 0 bases and J lost 4, with 10 bases in between. CDR3 length: 15 amino acids. Germline loops: CDR1 LNHNV, CDR2 YYDKDF (reference sequence). The CDR3 region is CATSRDPTSNQPQHF. CDR3 coding DNA: TGTGCCACCAGCAGAGATCCTACATCTAATCAGCCCCAGCATTTT.

This clonotype showed up many times. The chain couples TRBV3-1 to TRBJ2-1; D not certain. Per the germline V gene, CDR1 is LGHDT and CDR2 is YNNKEL (reference sequence). The CDR3 consists of 15 residues. V lost 2 bases to trimming and J lost 0 bases, with 8 bases between them. In DNA form, the CDR3 reads TGTGCCAGCAGCCAAAATCCGCTCTCCTACAATGAGCAGTTCTTC. Protein: CASSQNPLSYNEQFF.

The chain links TRBV10-3 to TRBJ2-7; 8 bases map to TRBD1. The germline CDR1 and CDR2 sequences are ENHRY and SYGVKD. Trimming took 7 bases from V and 5 from J; bases not matched to a gene: 7. This CDR3 has 13 amino acids. The CDR3 spells CAIKGQEVHEQYF. CDR3 DNA: TGTGCCATCAAGGGACAGGAGGTTCACGAGCAGTACTTC.

This chain links TRBV10-3 with TRBJ1-5; D uncertain. CDR1 ENHRY and CDR2 SYGVKD come from the germline V gene. CDR3 length: 12 residues. Trimming left V 5 bases short and J 13 bases short, with 15 bases between. The CDR3 DNA reads as TGTGCCATCAGTTCAGCCCTCCTTGGGCAGCATTTT. Its translation: CAISSALLGQHF.

The gene calls are TRBV5-1 and TRBJ1-4, with 9 nucleotides matching TRBD1. Germline CDR1 SGHRS, CDR2 YFSETQ. V lost 4 bases, J lost 7 bases, and 14 bases stayed unmatched. This CDR3 has 17 residues. The CDR3 spells CASSLGQGRLWSEKLFF. Here the CDR3 DNA reads TGCGCCAGCAGCCTGGGACAGGGAAGACTTTGGAGTGAAAAACTGTTTTTT.

The table lists this clonotype with many counts. J is TRBJ1-2 and V is TRBV9, with D tentatively TRBD1 (6 bases). The CDR3 is made up of 16 amino acids. Germline values: CDR1 SGDLS, CDR2 YYNGEE. Trimming pared 3 bases from V and 6 bases from J, leaving 21 bases between. The CDR3 loop is CASSGREGGGINGYTF. In DNA, the CDR3 is TGTGCCAGCAGCGGCCGAGAAGGGGGTGGGATAAATGGCTACACCTTC.

This clonotype appeared a few times. The rearrangement links TRBV7-9 to TRBJ2-3; no clear D gene. CDR1 is SEHNR and CDR2 is FQNEAQ in the germline V gene (reference sequence). This CDR3 contains 17 residues. Trimming cost V 5 bases and J 4 bases, with 22 bases left between them. The CDR3 DNA sequence: TGTGCCAGCAGCGGCCTTGGTGGGAAATCCCGCGCAGATACGCAGTATTTT. Protein product: CASSGLGGKSRADTQYF.